Listed here is a single TCR beta chain. Its antigen is not known. This sample was included in a study of CD8+ T cells in alopecia areata. The overall study: Patients in the treated group were given tofacitinib by mouth, 5 to 10 mg twice a day. Study results and limitations: Clonality in the scalp and expanded CD8+ clones ranked among the top 100 were significantly decreased by tofacitinib.

Treatment: oral pan-JAK inhibitor, 5-10 mg twice daily. Following RNA extraction, reverse transcription yielded cDNA that acted as the sequencing template. The protocol was immunoSEQ multiplex PCR, while the TCRdb copy is restricted to in-frame clones and leaves out a portion. The sample carries fewer than 350,000 clones, about three fifths recorded once. This material consisted of CD4+ T cells sorted from blood, taken at week 24, from a patient treated with tofacitinib. This TCR was sampled from a human donor with alopecia areata.

CDR3 amino acids: CTSSRGQDNYGYTF. In DNA, the CDR3 is TGCACCAGCAGCCGAGGACAGGATAACTATGGCTACACCTTC. The chain links TRBV1 to TRBJ1-2; the listed D gene, TRBD1, was not tested against the DNA. TRBV1 is tagged as a pseudogene. The CDR3 is 14 residues long.